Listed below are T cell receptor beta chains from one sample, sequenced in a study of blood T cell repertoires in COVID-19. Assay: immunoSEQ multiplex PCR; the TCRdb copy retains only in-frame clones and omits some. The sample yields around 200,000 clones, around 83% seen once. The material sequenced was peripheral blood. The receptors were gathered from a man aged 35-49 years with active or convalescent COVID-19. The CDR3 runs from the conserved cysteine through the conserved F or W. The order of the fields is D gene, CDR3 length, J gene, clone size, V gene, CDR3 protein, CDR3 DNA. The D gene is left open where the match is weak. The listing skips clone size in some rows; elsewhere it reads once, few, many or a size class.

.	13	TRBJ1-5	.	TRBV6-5	CASSPGLNQPQHF	TGTGCCAGCAGCCCGGGACTCAATCAGCCCCAGCATTTT
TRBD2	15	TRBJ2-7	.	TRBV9	CASSVDAGVPYEQYF	TGTGCCAGCAGCGTAGATGCGGGAGTACCCTACGAGCAGTACTTC
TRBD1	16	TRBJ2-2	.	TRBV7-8	CASSSQGAQGTGELFF	TGTGCCAGCAGCTCACAGGGGGCACAAGGCACCGGGGAGCTGTTTTTT
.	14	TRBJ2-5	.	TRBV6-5	CASSYNRDQETQYF	TGTGCCAGCAGTTACAACAGGGACCAAGAGACCCAGTACTTC
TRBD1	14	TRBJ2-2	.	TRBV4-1	CASRQGLSTGELFF	TGCGCCAGCAGACAGGGGCTGAGCACCGGGGAGCTGTTTTTT
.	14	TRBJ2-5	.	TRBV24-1	CATSGSGRSETQYF	TGTGCCACCAGTGGGTCAGGGAGGTCGGAGACCCAGTACTTC
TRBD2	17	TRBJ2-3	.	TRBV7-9	CASSPRLAGTSTDTQYF	TGTGCCAGCAGCCCTAGACTAGCGGGAACTAGCACAGATACGCAGTATTTT
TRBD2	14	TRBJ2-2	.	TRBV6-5	CASRLAGDTGELFF	TGTGCCAGCAGACTAGCGGGGGACACCGGGGAGCTGTTTTTT
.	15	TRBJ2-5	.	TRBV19	CASSIDEAGLGTQYF	TGTGCCAGTAGTATAGATGAGGCCGGATTAGGGACCCAGTACTTC
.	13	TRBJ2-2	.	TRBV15	CATSREEVGELFF	TGTGCCACCAGCAGAGAGGAGGTCGGGGAGCTGTTTTTT
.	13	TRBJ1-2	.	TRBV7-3	CASSGPGNRGYTF	TGTGCCAGCAGCGGTCCGGGGAATCGTGGCTACACCTTC
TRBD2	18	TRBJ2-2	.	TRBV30	CAWSSLSSGGGGTGELFF	TGTGCCTGGAGTTCGCTATCAAGCGGGGGCGGAGGCACCGGGGAGCTGTTTTTT
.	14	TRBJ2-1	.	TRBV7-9	CASSSGGSYNEQFF	TGTGCCAGCAGCTCAGGGGGGTCCTACAATGAGCAGTTCTTC
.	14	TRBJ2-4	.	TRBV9	CASSPPGIENIQYF	TGTGCCAGCAGCCCCCCGGGGATCGAAAACATTCAGTACTTC
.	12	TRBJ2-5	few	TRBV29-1	CSVVRTEETQYF	TGCAGCGTTGTTAGGACAGAAGAGACCCAGTACTTC
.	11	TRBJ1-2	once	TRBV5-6	CASHRAAGYTF	TGTGCCAGCCACCGCGCGGCAGGCTACACCTTC
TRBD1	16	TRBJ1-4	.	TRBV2	CASSLRQGVNNEKLFF	TGTGCCAGCAGCCTTCGACAGGGGGTAAATAATGAAAAACTGTTTTTT
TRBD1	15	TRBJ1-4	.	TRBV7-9	CASSPRTGRVEKLFF	TGTGCCAGCAGTCCAAGGACAGGAAGAGTAGAAAAACTGTTTTTT
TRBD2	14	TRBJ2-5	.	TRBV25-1	CASSGGGSGETQYF	TGTGCCAGCAGTGGGGGCGGGAGCGGAGAGACCCAGTACTTC
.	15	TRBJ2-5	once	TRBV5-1	CASSPSGRVGETQYF	TGCGCCAGCAGTCCATCCGGCAGGGTTGGCGAGACCCAGTACTTC
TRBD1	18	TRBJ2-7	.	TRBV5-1	CASSWGFSAGQGNYEQYF	TGCGCCAGCAGCTGGGGGTTTTCAGCGGGACAGGGTAACTACGAGCAGTACTTC
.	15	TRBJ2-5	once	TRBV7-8	CASSLALHRQETQYF	TGTGCCAGCAGCTTAGCGCTCCACAGACAGGAGACCCAGTACTTC
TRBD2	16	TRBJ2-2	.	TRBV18	CASSPATSGYTGELFF	TGTGCCAGCTCACCGGCGACTAGCGGTTACACCGGGGAGCTGTTTTTT
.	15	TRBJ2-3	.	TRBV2	CASSNLGGGTDTQYF	TGTGCCAGCTCCAATTTAGGCGGGGGCACAGATACGCAGTATTTT
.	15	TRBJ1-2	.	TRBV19	CATAGANPIYYGYTF	TGTGCCACCGCGGGGGCAAATCCGATCTACTATGGCTACACCTTC
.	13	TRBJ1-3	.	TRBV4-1	CAKKGSSGNTIYF	TGCGCCAAGAAGGGGTCCTCTGGAAACACCATATATTTT
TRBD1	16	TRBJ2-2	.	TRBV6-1	CASSDRDRIYTGELFF	TGTGCCAGCAGTGACAGGGACAGGATCTACACCGGGGAGCTGTTTTTT
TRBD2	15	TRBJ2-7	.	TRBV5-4	CASSANPGLSYEQYF	TGTGCCAGCAGTGCCAACCCGGGACTATCCTACGAGCAGTACTTC
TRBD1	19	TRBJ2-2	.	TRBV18	CASSTSQSGTGGVTGELFF	TGTGCCAGCTCAACTTCCCAATCCGGGACAGGGGGCGTCACCGGGGAGCTGTTTTTT
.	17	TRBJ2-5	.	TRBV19	CASSYSGVRILEETQYF	TGTGCCAGTAGTTATTCAGGGGTCAGAATATTGGAAGAGACCCAGTACTTC
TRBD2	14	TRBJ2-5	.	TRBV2	CASVPGLAMETQYF	TGTGCCAGCGTTCCGGGACTAGCGATGGAGACCCAGTACTTC
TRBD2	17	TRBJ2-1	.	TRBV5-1	CASSPPLAGGAVNEQFF	TGCGCCAGCAGCCCTCCCCTAGCGGGTGGGGCGGTCAATGAGCAGTTCTTC
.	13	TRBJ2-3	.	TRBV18	CASSPGATDTQYF	TGTGCCAGCTCACCAGGGGCTACAGATACGCAGTATTTT
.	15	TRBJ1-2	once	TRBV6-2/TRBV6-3	CASTPSSGFLYGYTF	TGTGCCAGCACCCCAAGTTCCGGGTTCCTATACGGCTACACCTTC
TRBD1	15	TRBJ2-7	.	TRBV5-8	CASSLAGQVYYEQYF	TGTGCCAGCAGCTTGGCGGGACAGGTTTACTACGAGCAGTACTTC
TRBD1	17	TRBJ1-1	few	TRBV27	CASSLSGTGTLSTEAFF	TGTGCCAGCAGTTTATCGGGGACAGGGACGTTGAGCACTGAAGCTTTCTTT